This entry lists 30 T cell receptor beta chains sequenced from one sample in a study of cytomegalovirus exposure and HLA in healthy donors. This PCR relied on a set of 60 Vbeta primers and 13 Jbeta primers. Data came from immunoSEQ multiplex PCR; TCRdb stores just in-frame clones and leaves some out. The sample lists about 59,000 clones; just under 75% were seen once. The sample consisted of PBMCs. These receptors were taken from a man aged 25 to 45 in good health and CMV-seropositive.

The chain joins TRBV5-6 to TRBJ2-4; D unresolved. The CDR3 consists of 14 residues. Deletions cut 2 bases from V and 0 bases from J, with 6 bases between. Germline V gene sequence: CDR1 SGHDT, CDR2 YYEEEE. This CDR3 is CASSFYIAKNIQYF. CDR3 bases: TGTGCCAGCAGCTTCTATATAGCCAAAAACATTCAGTACTTC.

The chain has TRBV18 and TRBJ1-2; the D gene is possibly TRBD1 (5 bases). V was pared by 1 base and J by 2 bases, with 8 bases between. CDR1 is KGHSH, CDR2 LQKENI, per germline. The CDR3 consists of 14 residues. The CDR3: CASSPQGANYGYTF. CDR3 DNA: TGTGCCAGCTCACCACAAGGGGCCAACTATGGCTACACCTTC.

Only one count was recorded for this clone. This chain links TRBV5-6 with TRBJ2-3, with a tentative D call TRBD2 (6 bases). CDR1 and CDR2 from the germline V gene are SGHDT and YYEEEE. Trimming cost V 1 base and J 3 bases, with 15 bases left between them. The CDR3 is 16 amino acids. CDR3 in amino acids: CASSLNGGGKTDTQYF. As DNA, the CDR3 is TGTGCCAGCAGCTTGAATGGTGGGGGGAAAACAGATACGCAGTATTTT.

CDR3 in DNA: TGCGCCAGCAGCCCCCACGGCCGGGGACTGAACTATGGCTACACCTTC. This encodes CASSPHGRGLNYGYTF. The rearrangement uses TRBV5-1 and TRBJ1-2; possibly TRBD1 for D (5 bases). The CDR3 has 16 amino acids. Germline V gene data show CDR1 as SGHRS and CDR2 as YFSETQ. The V and J ends lost 4 bases and 2 bases respectively, with 18 bases between them.

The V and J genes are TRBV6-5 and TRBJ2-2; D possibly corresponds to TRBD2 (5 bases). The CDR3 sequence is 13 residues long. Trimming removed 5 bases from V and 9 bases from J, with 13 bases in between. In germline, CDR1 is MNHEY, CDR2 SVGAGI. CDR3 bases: TGTGCCAGCAGTGAAGCGGAACACCGGGAGCTGTTTTTT. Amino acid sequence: CASSEAEHRELFF.

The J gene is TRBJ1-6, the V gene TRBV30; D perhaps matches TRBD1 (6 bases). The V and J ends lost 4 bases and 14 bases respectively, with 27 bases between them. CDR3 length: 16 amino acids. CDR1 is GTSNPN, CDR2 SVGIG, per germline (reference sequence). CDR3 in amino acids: CAWTSGVGVIPVTLHF. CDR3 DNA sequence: TGTGCCTGGACTTCAGGGGTAGGGGTGATACCCGTCACCCTCCACTTT.

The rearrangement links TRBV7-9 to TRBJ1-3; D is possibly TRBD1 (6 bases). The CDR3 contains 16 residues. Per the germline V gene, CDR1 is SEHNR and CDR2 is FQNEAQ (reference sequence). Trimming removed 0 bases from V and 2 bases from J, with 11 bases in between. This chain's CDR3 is CASSLATGGPGNTIYF. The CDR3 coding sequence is TGTGCCAGCAGCTTAGCGACAGGAGGCCCTGGAAACACCATATATTTT.

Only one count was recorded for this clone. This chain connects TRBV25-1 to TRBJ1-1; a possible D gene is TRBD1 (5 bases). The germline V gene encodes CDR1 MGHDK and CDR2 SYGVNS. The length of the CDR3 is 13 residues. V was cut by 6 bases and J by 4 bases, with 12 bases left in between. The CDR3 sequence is CASSRTQGTEAFF. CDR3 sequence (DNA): TGTGCCAGCAGCCGAACCCAGGGCACTGAAGCTTTCTTT. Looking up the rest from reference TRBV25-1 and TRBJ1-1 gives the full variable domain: EADIYQTPRYLVIGTGKKITLECSQTMGHDKMYWYQQDPGMELHLIHYSYGVNSTEKGDLSSESTVSRIRTEHFPLTLESARPSHTSQYLCASSRTQGTEAFFGQGTRLTVV.

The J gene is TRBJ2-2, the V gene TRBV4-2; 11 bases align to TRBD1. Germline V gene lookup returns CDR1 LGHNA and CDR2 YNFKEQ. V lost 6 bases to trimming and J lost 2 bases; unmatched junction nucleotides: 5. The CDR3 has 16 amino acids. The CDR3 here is CASRPGQGANTGELFF. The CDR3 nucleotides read TGTGCCAGCAGACCTGGACAGGGGGCAAACACCGGGGAGCTGTTTTTT.

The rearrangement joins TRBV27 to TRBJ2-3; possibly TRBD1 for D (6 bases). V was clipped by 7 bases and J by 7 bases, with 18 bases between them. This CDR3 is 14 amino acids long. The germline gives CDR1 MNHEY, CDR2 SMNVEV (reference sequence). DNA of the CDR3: TGTGCCAGCACGAGGGGCCGGGACACCTATACGCAGTATTTT. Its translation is CASTRGRDTYTQYF.

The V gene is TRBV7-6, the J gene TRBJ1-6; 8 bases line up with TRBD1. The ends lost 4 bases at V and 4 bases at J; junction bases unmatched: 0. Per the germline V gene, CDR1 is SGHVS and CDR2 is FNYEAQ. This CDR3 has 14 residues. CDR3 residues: CASSWTGYNSPLHF. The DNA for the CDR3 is TGTGCCAGCAGCTGGACAGGGTATAATTCACCCCTCCACTTT.

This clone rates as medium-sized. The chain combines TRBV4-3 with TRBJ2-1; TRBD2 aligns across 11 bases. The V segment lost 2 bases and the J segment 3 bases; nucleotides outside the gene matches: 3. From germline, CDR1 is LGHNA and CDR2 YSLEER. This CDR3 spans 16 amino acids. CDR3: CASSQTTSGGYNEQFF. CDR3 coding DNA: TGCGCCAGCAGCCAAACAACTAGCGGGGGCTACAATGAGCAGTTCTTC.

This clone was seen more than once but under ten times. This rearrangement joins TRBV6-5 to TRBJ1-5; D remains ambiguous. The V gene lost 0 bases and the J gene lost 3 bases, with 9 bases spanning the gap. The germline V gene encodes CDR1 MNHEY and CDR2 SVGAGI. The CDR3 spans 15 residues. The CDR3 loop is CASSYSARNNQPQHF. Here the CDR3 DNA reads TGTGCCAGCAGTTACTCTGCCAGGAACAATCAGCCCCAGCATTTT.

The CDR3 is CASSSGVASSYNEQFF. The CDR3 DNA follows: TGTGCCAGCAGCTCAGGGGTAGCGAGCTCCTACAATGAGCAGTTCTTC. The chain has TRBV7-7 and TRBJ2-1; tentative D call: TRBD1 (6 bases). The CDR3 runs to 16 residues. Germline CDR1 and CDR2: SSHAT and FNYEAQ (reference sequence). V was cut by 4 bases and J by 0 bases, with 13 bases left in between.

The CDR3 nucleotides are TGTGCCAGCATCTGGGTCGGGGGGGGCCAAGAGACCCAGTACTTC. This sequence encodes CASIWVGGGQETQYF. The chain joins TRBV7-2 to TRBJ2-5, with TRBD2 matching over 8 bases. Germline V gene sequence: CDR1 SGHTA, CDR2 FQGNSA. V was clipped by 7 bases and J by 1 base; unmatched bases: 8. CDR3 length: 15 amino acids.

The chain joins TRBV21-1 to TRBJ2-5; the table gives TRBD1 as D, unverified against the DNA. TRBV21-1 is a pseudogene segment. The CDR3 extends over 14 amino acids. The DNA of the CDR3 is TGTGCCAGCTCCCAAAGGGCAGGGGGAGAGACCCAGTACTTC. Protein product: CASSQRAGGETQYF.

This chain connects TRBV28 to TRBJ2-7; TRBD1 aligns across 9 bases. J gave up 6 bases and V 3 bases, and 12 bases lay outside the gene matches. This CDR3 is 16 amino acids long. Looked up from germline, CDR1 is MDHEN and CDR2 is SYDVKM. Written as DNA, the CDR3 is TGTGCCAGCAGTTTCCCCGGACAGGGGAGGCGGGTCGAGCAGTACTTC. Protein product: CASSFPGQGRRVEQYF.

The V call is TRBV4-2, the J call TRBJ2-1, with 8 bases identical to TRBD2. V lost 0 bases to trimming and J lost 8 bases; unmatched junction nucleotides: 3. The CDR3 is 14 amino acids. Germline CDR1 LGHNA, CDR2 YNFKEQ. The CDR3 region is CASSQDAGGDEQFF. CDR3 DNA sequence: TGTGCCAGCAGCCAAGATGCGGGGGGCGATGAGCAGTTCTTC.

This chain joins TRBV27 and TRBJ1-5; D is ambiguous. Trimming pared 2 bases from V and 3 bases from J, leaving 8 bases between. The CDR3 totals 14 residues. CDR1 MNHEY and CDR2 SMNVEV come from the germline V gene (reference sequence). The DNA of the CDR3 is TGTGCCAGCAGTTTAGAACAGAACAATCAGCCCCAGCATTTT. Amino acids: CASSLEQNNQPQHF.

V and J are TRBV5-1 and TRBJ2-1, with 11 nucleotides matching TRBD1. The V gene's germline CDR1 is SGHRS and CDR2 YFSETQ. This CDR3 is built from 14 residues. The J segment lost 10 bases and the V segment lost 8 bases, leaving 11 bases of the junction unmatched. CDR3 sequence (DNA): TGCGCCAGTCAGACGGGACAGGGGGTGGGGGAGCAGTTCTTC. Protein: CASQTGQGVGEQFF.

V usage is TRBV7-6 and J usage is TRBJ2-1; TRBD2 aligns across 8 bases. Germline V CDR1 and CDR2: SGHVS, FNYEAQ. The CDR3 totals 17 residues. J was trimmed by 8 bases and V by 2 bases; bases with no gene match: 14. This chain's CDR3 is CASSLIGGGPGGDEQFF. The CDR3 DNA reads TGTGCCAGCAGCTTAATAGGCGGGGGGCCGGGGGGTGATGAGCAGTTCTTC.

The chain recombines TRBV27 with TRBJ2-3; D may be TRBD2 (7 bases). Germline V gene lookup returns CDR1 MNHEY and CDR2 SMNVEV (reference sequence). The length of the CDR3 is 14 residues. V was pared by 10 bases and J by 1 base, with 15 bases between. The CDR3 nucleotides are TGTGCCACCGGGGGGCCCTTTGGCACAGATACGCAGTATTTT. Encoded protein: CATGGPFGTDTQYF.

Here the CDR3 DNA reads TGTGCCAGCAGCTCCCCACGGGGACAGCTAGGCGTAGATGAGCAGTTCTTC. Translated: CASSSPRGQLGVDEQFF. The chain combines TRBV11-1 with TRBJ2-1; 7 bases align to TRBD1. Per the germline V gene, CDR1 is SGHAT and CDR2 is FQDESV (reference sequence). The CDR3 runs to 17 residues. V trimming: 4 bases; J trimming: 8 bases; junction bases outside the gene matches: 17.

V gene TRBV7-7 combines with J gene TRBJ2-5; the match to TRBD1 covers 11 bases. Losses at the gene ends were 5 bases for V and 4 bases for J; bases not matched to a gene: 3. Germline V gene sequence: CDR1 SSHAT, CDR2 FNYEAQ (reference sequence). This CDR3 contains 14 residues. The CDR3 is CASSKGTGGETQYF. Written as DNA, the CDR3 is TGTGCCAGCAGCAAAGGGACAGGGGGAGAGACCCAGTACTTC.

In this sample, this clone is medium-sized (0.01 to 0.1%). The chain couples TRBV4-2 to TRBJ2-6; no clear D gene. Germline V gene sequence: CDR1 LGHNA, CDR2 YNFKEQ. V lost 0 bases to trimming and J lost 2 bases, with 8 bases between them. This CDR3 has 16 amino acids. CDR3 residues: CASSQDSTTGANVLTF. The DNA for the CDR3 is TGTGCCAGCAGCCAAGATAGTACGACTGGGGCCAACGTCCTGACTTTC.

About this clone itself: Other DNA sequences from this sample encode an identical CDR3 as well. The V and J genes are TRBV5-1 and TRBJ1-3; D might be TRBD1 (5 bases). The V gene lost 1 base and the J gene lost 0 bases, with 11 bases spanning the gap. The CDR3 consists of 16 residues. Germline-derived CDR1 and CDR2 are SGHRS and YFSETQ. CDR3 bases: TGCGCCAGCAGCTTGTATGGGGCGGACTCTGGAAACACCATATATTTT. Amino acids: CASSLYGADSGNTIYF. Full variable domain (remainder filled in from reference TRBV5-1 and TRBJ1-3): KAGVTQTPRYLIKTRGQQVTLSCSPISGHRSVSWYQQTPGQGLQFLFEYFSETQRNKGNFPGRFSGRQFSNSRSEMNVSTLELGDSALYLCASSLYGADSGNTIYFGEGSWLTVV.

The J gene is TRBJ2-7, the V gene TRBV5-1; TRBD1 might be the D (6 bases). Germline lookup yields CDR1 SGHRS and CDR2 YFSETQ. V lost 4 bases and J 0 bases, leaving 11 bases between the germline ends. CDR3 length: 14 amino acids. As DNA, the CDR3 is TGCGCCAGCAGCCAATGGGACACCTCCTACGAGCAGTACTTC. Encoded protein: CASSQWDTSYEQYF.

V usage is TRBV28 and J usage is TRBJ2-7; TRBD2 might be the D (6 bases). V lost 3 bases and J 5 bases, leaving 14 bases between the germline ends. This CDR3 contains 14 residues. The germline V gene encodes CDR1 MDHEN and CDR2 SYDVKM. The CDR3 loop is CASSFMGGGNEQYF. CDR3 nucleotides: TGTGCCAGCAGTTTCATGGGGGGTGGTAACGAGCAGTACTTC. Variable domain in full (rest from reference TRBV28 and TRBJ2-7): DVKVTQSSRYLVKRTGEKVFLECVQDMDHENMFWYRQDPGLGLRLIYFSYDVKMKEKGDIPEGYSVSREKKERFSLILESASTNQTSMYLCASSFMGGGNEQYFGPGTRLTVT.

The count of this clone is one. CDR3 region: CASSKEEAGADWGEQFF. The CDR3 bases are TGTGCCAGCAGCAAAGAAGAGGCAGGGGCTGATTGGGGTGAGCAGTTCTTC. The chain carries TRBV6-4 and TRBJ2-1, with D possibly TRBD1 on 6 matching bases. The V gene's germline CDR1 is MRHNA and CDR2 SNTAGT. The CDR3 consists of 17 residues. V lost 6 bases and J 9 bases, leaving 27 bases between the germline ends.

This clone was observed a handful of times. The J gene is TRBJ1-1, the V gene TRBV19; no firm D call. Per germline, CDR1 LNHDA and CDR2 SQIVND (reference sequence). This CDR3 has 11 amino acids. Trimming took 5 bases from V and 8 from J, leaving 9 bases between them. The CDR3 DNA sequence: TGTGCCAGTAGTTCGTTAGTGGAAGCTTTCTTT. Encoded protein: CASSSLVEAFF.